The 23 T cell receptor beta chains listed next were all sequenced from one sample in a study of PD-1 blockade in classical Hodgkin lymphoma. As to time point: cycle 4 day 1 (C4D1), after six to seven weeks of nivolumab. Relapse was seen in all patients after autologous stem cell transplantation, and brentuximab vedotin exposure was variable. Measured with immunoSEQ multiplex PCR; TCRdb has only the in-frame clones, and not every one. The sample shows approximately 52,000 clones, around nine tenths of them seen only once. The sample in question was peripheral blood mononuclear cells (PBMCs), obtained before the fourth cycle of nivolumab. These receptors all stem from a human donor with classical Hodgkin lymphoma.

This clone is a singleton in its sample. CDR3 loop: CASSPRTGVSTGELFF. The CDR3 DNA sequence: TGTGCCAGCTCACCACGGACAGGGGTTTCCACCGGGGAGCTGTTTTTT. This chain joins TRBV18 and TRBJ2-2, with TRBD1 matching 9 bases. The V segment lost 1 base and the J segment 4 bases; nucleotides outside the gene matches: 4. CDR3 size: 16 residues. Germline-derived CDR1 and CDR2 are KGHSH and LQKENI.

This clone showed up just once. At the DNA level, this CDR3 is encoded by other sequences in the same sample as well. In DNA form, the CDR3 reads TGTGCCAGCAGCTTAGTGGGAAATCAGCCCCAGCATTTT. This codes for CASSLVGNQPQHF. V is TRBV7-8 and J is TRBJ1-5; no firm D call. This CDR3 has 13 residues. Germline lookup yields CDR1 SGHVS and CDR2 FQNEAQ. Trimming removed 1 base from V and 4 bases from J, with 5 bases in between. Complete variable domain (other parts from reference TRBV7-8 and TRBJ1-5): GAGVSQSPRYKVAKRGQDVALRCDPISGHVSLFWYQQALGQGPEFLTYFQNEAQLDKSGLPSDRFFAERPEGSVSTLKIQRTQQEDSAVYLCASSLVGNQPQHFGDGTRLSIL.

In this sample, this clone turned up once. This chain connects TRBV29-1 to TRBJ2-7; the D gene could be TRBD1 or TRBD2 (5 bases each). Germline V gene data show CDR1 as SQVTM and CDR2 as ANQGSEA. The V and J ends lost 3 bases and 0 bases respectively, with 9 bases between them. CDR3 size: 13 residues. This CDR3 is CSVEGPSSYEQYF. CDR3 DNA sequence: TGCAGCGTTGAGGGACCCAGCTCCTACGAGCAGTACTTC.

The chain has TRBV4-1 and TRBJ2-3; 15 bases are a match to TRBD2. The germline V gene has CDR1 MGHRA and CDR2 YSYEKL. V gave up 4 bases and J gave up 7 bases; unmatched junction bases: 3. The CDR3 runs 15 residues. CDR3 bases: TGCGCCAGCAGCCGGACTAGCGGGGGGGAGAATACGCAGTATTTT. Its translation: CASSRTSGGENTQYF.

CDR3 amino acids: CASSMVSGRGTGELFF. CDR3 sequence (DNA): TGTGCCAGTAGTATGGTGAGCGGGAGGGGCACCGGGGAGCTGTTTTTT. The V and J genes are TRBV19 and TRBJ2-2; TRBD2 matches 10 bases. Germline CDR1 LNHDA, CDR2 SQIVND (reference sequence). The junction had 5 bases not matched to a gene; V was cut back by 3 bases and J by 4 bases. CDR3 length: 16 residues.

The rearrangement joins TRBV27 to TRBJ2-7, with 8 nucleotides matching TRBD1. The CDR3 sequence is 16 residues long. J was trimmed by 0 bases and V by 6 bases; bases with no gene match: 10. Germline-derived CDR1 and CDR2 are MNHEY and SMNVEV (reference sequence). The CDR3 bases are TGTGCCAGCAGAACCACAAGACAGGGGCCCTCCTACGAGCAGTACTTC. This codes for CASRTTRQGPSYEQYF.

CDR3 sequence (DNA): TGTGCCAGCAGCATAGGGGGTGGCACTGAAGCTTTCTTT. Translated, it gives CASSIGGGTEAFF. The V call is TRBV6-5, the J call TRBJ1-1, with D maybe TRBD1 (6 bases). The germline V gene encodes CDR1 MNHEY and CDR2 SVGAGI. V lost 6 bases to trimming and J lost 4 bases, with 12 bases between them. The CDR3 extends over 13 amino acids.

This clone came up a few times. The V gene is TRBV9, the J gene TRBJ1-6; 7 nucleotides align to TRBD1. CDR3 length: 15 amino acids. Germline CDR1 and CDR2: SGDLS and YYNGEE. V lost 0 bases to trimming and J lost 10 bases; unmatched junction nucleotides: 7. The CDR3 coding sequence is TGTGCCAGCAGCGTAGAGGGGGCGTTAAGCTCACCCCTCCACTTT. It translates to CASSVEGALSSPLHF.

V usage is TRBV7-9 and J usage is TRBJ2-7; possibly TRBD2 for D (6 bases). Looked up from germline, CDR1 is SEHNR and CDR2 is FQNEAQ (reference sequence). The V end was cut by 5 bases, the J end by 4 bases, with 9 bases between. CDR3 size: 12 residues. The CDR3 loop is CASSRGSYEQYF. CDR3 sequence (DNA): TGTGCCAGCAGCCGGGGGTCTTACGAGCAGTACTTC.

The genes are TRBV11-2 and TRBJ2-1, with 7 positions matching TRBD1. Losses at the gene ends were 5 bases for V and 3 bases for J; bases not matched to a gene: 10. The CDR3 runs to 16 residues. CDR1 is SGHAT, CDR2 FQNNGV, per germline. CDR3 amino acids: CASSPVLRGLYNEQFF. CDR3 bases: TGTGCCAGCAGCCCCGTTTTGAGGGGGCTCTACAATGAGCAGTTCTTC.

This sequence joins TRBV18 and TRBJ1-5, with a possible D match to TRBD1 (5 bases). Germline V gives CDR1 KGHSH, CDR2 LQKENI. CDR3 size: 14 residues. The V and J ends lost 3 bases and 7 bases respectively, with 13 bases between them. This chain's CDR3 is CASSPAGAGQPQHF. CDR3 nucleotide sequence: TGTGCCAGCTCACCGGCTGGGGCAGGACAGCCCCAGCATTTT.

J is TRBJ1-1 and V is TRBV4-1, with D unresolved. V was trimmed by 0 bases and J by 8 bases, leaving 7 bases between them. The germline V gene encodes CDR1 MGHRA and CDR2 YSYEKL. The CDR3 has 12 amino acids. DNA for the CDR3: TGCGCCAGCAGCCAAGATGGCACGGAAGCTTTCTTT. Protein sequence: CASSQDGTEAFF.

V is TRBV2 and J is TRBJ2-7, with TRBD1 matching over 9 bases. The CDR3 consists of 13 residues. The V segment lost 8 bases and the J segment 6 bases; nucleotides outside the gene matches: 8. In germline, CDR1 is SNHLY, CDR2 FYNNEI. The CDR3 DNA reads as TGTGCCAGCCGGGACAGGGATAGAATCGAGCAGTACTTC. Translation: CASRDRDRIEQYF. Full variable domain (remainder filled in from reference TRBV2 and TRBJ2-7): EPEVTQTPSHQVTQMGQEVILRCVPISNHLYFYWYRQILGQKVEFLVSFYNNEISEKSEIFDDQFSVERPDGSNFTLKIRSTKLEDSAMYFCASRDRDRIEQYFGPGTRLTVT.

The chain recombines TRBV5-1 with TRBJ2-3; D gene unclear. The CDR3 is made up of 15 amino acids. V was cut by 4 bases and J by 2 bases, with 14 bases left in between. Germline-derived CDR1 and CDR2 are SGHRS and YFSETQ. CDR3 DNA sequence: TGCGCCAGCAGCCCCCGAGACCCATCCACAGATACGCAGTATTTT. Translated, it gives CASSPRDPSTDTQYF.

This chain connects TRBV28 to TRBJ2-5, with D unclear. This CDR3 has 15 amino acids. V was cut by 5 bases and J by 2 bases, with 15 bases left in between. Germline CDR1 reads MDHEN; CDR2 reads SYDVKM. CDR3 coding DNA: TGTGCCAGCAGTGTCTTAGATCCCGGGCAAGAGACCCAGTACTTC. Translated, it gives CASSVLDPGQETQYF.

CDR3 sequence (DNA): TGTGCTAGTGGTTCCGGACAGATAGGCTCCTACAATGAGCAGTTCTTC. Residues: CASGSGQIGSYNEQFF. The chain links TRBV12-5 to TRBJ2-1, with D perhaps matching TRBD1 (6 bases). V gave up 4 bases and J gave up 0 bases, with 13 bases separating them. Per the germline V gene, CDR1 is LGHNT and CDR2 is FRNRAP. The CDR3 length is 16 residues.

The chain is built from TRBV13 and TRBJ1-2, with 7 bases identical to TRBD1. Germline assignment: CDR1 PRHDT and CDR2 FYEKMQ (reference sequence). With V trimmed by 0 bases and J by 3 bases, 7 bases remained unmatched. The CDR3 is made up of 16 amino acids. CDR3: CASSLGLQGPYYGYTF. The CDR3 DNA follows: TGTGCCAGCAGCTTAGGCTTACAGGGGCCCTACTATGGCTACACCTTC.

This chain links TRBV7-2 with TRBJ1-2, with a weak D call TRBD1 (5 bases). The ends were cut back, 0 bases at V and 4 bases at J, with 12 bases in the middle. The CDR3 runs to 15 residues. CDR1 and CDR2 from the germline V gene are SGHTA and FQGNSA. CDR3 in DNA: TGTGCCAGCAGCTTAGCTGGCGGGACGGTCTATGGCTACACCTTC. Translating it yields CASSLAGGTVYGYTF.

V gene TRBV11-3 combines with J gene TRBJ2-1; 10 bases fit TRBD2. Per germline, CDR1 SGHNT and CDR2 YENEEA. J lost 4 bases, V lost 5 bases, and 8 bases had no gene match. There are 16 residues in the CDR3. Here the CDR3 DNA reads TGTGCCAGCAGCGCCACCGGGACTAGCGTTTACAATGAGCAGTTCTTC. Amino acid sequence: CASSATGTSVYNEQFF.

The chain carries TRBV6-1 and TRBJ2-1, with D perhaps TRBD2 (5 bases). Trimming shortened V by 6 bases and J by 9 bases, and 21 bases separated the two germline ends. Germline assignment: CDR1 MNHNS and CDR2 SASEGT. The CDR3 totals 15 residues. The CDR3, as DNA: TGTGCCAGCAGCGCACTTAGCGTACTCGACATTGAGCAGTTCTTC. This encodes CASSALSVLDIEQFF.

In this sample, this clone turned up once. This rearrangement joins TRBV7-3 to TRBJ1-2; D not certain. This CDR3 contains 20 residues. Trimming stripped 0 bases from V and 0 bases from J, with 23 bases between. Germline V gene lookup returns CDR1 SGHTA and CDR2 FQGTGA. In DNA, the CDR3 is TGTGCCAGCAGCTTAACGAGAGCACAGCCATCCACCACAGCTAACTATGGCTACACCTTC. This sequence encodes CASSLTRAQPSTTANYGYTF.

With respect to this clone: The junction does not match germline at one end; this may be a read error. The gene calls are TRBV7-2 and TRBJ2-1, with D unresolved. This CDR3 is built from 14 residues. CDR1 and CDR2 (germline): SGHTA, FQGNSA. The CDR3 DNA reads TGTGCCAGCAGCTTAGGGACCAGGTGGAATGGGCAGTTCTTC. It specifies CASSLGTRWNGQFF.

CDR3 protein: CASSVGPGGRQETQYF. The CDR3 DNA is TGTGCCAGCAGCGTAGGTCCGGGGGGGCGGCAAGAGACCCAGTACTTC. The rearrangement joins TRBV9 to TRBJ2-5; 8 bases agree with TRBD2. This CDR3 has 16 residues. With V trimmed by 0 bases and J by 2 bases, 6 bases remained unmatched. Germline loops: CDR1 SGDLS, CDR2 YYNGEE.